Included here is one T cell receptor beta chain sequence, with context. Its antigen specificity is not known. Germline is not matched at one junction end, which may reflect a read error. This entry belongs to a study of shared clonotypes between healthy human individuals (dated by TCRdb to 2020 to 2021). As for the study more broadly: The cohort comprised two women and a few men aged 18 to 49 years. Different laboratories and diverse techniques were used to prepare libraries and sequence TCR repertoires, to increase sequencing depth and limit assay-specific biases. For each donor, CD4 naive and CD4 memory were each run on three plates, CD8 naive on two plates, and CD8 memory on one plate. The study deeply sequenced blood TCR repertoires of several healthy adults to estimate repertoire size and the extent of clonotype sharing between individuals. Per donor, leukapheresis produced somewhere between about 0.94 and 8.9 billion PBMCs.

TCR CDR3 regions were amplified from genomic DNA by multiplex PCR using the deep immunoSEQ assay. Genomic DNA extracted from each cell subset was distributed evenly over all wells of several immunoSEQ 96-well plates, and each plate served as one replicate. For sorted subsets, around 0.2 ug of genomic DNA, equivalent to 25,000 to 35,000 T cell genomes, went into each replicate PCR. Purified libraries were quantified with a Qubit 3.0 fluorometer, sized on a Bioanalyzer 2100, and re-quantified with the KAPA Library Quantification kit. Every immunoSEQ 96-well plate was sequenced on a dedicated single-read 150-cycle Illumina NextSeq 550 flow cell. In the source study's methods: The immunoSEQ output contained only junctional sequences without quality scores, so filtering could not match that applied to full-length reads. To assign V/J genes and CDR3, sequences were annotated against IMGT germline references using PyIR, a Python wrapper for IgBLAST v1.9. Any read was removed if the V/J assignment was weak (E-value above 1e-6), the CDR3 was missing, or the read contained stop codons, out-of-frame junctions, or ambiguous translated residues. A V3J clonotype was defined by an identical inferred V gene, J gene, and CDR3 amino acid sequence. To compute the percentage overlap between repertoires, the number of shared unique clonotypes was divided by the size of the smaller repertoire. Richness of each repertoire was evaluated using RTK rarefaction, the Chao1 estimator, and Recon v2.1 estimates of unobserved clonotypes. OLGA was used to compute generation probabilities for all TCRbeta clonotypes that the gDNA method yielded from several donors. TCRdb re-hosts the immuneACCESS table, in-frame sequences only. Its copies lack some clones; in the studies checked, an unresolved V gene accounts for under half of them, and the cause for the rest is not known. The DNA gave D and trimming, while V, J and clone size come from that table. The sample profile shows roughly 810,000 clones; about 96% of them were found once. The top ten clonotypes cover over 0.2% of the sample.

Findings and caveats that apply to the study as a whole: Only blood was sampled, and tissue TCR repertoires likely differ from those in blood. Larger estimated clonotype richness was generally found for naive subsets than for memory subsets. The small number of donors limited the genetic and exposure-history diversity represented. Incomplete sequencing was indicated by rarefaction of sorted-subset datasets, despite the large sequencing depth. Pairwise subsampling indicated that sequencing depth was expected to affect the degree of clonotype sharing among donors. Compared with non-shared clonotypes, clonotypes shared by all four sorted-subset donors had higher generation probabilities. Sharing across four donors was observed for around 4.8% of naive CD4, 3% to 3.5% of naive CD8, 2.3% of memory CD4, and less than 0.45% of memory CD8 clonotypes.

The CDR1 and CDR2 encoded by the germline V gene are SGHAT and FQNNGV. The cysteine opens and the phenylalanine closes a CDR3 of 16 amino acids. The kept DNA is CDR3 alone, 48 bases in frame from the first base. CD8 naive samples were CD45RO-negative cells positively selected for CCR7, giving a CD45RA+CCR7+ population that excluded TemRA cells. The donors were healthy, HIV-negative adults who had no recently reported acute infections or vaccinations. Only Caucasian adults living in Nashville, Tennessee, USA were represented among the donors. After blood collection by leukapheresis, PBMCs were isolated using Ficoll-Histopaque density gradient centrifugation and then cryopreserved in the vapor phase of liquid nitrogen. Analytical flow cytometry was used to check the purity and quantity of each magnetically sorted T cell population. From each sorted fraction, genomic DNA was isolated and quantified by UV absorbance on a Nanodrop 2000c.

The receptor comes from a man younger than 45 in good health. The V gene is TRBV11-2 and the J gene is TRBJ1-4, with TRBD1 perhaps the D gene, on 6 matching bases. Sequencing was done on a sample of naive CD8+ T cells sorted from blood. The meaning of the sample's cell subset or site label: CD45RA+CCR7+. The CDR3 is CASSLVAGTTYEKLFF. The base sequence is TGTGCCAGCAGCTTAGTGGCCGGGACAACTTATGAAAAACTGTTTTTT.